This T cell receptor (beta chain) was found in a study of T cell responses to AZD1222 COVID-19 vaccine. Findings of the study overall: At study baseline, merely six AZD1222 recipients were seropositive.

The CDR3 covers 12 residues. V was pared by 4 bases and J by 0 bases, with 3 bases between. CDR1 LNHDA and CDR2 SQIVND come from the germline V gene (reference sequence). The assay was immunoSEQ multiplex PCR, and TCRdb's table has in-frame clones only and misses some. The data show roughly 21,000 clones, 65% to 90% seen once. This clone is a singleton in its sample. The antigen is undetermined. Sample: peripheral blood, taken on day 0 of AZD1222 vaccination. The clonotype comes from an adult in good health. The rearrangement joins TRBV19 to TRBJ1-1; D unclear. The CDR3 DNA reads TGTGCCAGTAGTAATTTGAACACTGAAGCTTTCTTT. This gives the protein CASSNLNTEAFF.